This T cell receptor beta chain was profiled in a study of blood T cell repertoires in COVID-19. Study summary: COVID-19 samples, acute and convalescent, were from the United States, Italy and Spain. Sample material is recorded as cDNA or gDNA derived from T cells, B-cell-depleted T cells, or PBMCs.

There are a few counts of this clone. V lost 6 bases to trimming and J lost 6 bases, with 23 bases between them. Per germline, CDR1 MDHEN and CDR2 SYDVKM. This CDR3 comprises 16 residues. In the study's own analysis: For nucleated cells, counts were estimated from reference gene primer amplification. The table came from immunoSEQ multiplex PCR; TCRdb's copy has only in-frame clones and leaves some out. The V and J calls and clone size were taken over from that table, and D and trimming were inferred from the DNA. The sample lists 150,000 to 190,000 clones, over 70% seen once, with about 0.5% in the top ten.

The sample taken for sequencing was peripheral blood. The chain has TRBV28 and TRBJ1-1; D is ambiguous. The TCR sequence derives from a man aged 60 to 75 with acute or convalescent COVID-19. The CDR3 DNA follows: TGTGCCAGCAGCACATTGTCGAGAGGAGCTAAGTCTGAAGCTTTCTTT. Encoded protein: CASSTLSRGAKSEAFF.